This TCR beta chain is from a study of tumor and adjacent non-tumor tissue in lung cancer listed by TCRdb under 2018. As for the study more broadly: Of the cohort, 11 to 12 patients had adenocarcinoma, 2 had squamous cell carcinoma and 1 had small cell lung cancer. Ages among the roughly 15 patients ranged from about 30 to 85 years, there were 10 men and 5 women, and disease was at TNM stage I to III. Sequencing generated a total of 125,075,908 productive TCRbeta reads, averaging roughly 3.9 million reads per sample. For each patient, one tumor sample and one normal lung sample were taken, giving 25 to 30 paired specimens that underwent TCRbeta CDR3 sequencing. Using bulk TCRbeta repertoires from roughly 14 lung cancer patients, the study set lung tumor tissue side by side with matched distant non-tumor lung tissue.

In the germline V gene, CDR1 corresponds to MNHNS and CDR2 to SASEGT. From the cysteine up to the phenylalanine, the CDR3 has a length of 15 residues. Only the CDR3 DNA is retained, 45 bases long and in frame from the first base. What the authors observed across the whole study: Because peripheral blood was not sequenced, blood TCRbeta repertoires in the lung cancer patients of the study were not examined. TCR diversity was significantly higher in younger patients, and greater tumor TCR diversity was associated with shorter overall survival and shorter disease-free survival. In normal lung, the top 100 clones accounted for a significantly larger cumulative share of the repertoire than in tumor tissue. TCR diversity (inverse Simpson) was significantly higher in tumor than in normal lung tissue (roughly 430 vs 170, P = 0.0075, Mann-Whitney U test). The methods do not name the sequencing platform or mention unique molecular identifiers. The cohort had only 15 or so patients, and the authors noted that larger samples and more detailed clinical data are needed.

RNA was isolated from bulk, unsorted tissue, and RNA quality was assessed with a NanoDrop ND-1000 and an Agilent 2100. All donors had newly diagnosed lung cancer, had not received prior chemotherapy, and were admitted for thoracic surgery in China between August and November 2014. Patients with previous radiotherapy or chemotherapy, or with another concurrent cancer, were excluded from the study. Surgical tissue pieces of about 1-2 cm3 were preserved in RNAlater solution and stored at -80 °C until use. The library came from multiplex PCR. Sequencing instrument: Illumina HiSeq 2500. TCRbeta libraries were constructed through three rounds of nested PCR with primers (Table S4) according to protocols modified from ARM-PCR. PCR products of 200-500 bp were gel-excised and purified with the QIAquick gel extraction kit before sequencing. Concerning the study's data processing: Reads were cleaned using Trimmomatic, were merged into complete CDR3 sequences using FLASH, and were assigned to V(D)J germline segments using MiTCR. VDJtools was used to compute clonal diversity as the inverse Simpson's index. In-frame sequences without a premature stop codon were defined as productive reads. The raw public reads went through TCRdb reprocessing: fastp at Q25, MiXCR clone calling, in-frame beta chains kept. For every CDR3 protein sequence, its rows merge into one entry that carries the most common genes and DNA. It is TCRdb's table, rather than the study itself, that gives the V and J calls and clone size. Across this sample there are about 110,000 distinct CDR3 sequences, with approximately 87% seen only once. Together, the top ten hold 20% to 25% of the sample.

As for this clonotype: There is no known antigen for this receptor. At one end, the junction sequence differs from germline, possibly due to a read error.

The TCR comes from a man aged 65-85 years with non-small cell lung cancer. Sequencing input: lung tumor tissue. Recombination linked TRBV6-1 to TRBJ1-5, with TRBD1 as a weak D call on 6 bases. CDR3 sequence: CASRETGDSNKPQHF. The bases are TGTGCCAGCAGGGAGACAGGTGATAGCAATAAGCCCCAGCATTTT.